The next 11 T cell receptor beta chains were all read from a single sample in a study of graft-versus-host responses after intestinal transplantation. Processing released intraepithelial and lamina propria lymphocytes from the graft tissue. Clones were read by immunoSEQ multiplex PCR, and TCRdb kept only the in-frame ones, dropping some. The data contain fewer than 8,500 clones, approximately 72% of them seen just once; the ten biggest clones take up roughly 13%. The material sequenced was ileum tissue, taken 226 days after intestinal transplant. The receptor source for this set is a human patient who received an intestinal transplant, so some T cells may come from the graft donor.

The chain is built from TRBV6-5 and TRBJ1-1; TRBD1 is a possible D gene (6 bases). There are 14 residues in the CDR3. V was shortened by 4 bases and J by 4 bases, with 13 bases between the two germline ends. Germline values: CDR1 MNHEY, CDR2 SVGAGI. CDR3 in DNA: TGTGCCAGCAGTTCACAGGGCAGGGGCACTGAAGCTTTCTTT. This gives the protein CASSSQGRGTEAFF.

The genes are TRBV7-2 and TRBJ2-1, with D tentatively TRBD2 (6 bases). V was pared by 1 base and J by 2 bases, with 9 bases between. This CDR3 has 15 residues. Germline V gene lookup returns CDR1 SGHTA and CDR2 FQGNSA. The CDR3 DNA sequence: TGTGCCAGCAGCTTAGGGGGGGACCCCTACAATGAGCAGTTCTTC. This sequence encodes CASSLGGDPYNEQFF.

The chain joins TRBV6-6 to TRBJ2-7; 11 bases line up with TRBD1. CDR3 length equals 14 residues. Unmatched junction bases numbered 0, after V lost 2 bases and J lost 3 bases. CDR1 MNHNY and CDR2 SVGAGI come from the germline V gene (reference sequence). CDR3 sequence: CASSYGTGGYEQYF. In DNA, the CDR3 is TGTGCCAGCAGTTACGGGACAGGGGGCTACGAGCAGTACTTC.

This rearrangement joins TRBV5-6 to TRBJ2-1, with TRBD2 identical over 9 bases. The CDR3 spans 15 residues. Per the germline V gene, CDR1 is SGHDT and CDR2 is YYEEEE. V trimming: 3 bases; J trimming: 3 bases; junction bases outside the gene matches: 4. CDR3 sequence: CASSYLTSGYNEQFF. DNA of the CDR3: TGTGCCAGCAGCTATTTGACTAGCGGCTACAATGAGCAGTTCTTC.

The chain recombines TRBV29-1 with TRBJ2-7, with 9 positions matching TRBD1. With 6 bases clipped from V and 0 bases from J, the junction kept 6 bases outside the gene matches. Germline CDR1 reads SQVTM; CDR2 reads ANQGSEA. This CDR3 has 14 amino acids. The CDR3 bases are TGCAGCGTGAAGGGACAGGGAAGCTCCTACGAGCAGTACTTC. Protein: CSVKGQGSSYEQYF.

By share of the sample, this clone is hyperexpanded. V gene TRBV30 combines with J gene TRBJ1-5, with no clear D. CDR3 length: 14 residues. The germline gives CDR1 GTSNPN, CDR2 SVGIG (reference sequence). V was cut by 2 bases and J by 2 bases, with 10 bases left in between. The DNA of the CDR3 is TGTGCCTGGAGTCGAGGGCAGGGCAATCAGCCCCAGCATTTT. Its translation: CAWSRGQGNQPQHF.

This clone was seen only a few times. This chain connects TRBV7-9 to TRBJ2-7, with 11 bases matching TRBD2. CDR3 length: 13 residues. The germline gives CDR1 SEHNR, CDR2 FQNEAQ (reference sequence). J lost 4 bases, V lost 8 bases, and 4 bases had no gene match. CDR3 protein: CASGLAGGYEQYF. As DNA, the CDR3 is TGTGCCAGCGGGCTAGCGGGGGGTTACGAGCAGTACTTC.

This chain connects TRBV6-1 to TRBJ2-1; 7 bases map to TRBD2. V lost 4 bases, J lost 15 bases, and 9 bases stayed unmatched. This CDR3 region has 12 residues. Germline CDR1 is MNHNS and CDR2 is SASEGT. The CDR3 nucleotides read TGTGCCAGCAGTGGTACTAGCGCCTTTGGGTTCTTC. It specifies CASSGTSAFGFF.

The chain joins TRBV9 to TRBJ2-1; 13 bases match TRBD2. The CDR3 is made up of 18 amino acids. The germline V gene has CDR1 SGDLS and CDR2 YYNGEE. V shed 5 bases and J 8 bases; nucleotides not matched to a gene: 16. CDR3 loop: CASRDKPGLAGALYEQFF. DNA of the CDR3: TGTGCCAGCAGAGACAAACCCGGACTAGCGGGAGCTCTTTATGAGCAGTTCTTC.

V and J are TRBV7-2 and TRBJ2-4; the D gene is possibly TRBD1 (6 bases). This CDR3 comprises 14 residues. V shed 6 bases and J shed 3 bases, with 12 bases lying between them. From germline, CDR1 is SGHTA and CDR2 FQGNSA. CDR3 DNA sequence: TGTGCCAGCAGTCAGGACAGCTTCAAAAACATTCAGTACTTC. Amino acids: CASSQDSFKNIQYF.

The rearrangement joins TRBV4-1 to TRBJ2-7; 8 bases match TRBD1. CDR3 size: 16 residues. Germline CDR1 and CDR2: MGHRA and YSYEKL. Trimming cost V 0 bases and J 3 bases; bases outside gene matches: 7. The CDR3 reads CASSQEPGDRSYEQYF. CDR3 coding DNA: TGCGCCAGCAGCCAAGAACCTGGGGACAGGAGCTACGAGCAGTACTTC.